This TCR beta chain was observed in a study of cytomegalovirus exposure and HLA in healthy donors. 13 Jbeta primers and 60 Vbeta primers were used for the PCR. Sequencing was performed with immunoSEQ multiplex PCR; in TCRdb, only in-frame clones are kept and a portion is missing. The repertoire consists of 100,000 to 120,000 clones, with just over 75% occurring once and the leading ten covering around 15%. This CDR3 has 16 residues. The germline V gene encodes CDR1 SGDLS and CDR2 YYNGEE. The junction had 9 bases not matched to a gene; V was cut back by 4 bases and J by 4 bases. While unrecorded immune exposures were likely, the donors were nominally healthy when sampled.

This clonotype was sampled from a man younger than 40 in good health and CMV-seropositive. The J gene is TRBJ2-1, the V gene TRBV9; 9 nucleotides align to TRBD2. Sequenced: PBMCs. As DNA, the CDR3 is TGTGCCAGCAGCCCCCCGCTAGCGGGGTTATACAATGAGCAGTTCTTC. Its protein product is CASSPPLAGLYNEQFF.